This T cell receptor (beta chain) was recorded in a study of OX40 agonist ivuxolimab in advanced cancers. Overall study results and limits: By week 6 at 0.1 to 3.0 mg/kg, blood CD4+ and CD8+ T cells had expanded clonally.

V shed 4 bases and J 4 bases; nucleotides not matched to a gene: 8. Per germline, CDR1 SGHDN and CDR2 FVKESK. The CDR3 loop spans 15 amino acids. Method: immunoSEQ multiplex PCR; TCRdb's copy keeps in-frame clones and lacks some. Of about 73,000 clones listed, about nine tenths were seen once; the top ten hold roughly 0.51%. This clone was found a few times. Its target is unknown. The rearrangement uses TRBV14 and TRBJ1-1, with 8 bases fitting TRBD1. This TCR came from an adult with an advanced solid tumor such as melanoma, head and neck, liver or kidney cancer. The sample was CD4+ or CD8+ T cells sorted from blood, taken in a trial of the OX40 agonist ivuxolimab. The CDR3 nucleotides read TGTGCCAGCAGCCTTCGGACAGGGATGGGCACTGAAGCTTTCTTT. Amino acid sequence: CASSLRTGMGTEAFF.